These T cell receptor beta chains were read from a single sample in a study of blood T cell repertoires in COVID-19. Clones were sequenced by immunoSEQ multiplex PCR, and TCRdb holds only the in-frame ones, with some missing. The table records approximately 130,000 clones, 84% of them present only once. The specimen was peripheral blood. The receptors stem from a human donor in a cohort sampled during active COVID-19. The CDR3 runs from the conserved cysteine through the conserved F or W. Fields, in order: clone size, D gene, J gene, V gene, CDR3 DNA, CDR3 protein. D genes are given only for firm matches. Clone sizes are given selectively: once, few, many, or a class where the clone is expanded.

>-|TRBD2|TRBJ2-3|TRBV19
TGTGCCACTCGCACGGCGGGGGTCCCTAGCACAGATACGCAGTATTTT
CATRTAGVPSTDTQYF
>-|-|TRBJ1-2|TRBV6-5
TGTGCCAGCACCCGGGACACGAACTATGGCTACACCTTC
CASTRDTNYGYTF
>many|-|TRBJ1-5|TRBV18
TGTGCCAGCTCACCAGGCGGAGGGATAAATCAGCCCCAGCATTTT
CASSPGGGINQPQHF
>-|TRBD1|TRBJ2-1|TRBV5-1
TGCGCCAGCAGCCAGGAGTCGACAGGGCCCAATGAGCAGTTCTTC
CASSQESTGPNEQFF
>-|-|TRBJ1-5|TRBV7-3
TGTGCCAGCAGCTTAACAGGGGAGGTTGGTCAGCCCCAGCATTTT
CASSLTGEVGQPQHF
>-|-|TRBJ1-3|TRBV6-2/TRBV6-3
TGTGCCAGCAGCCCCTCCGGGGGGTCGAAGAGAAACACCATATATTTT
CASSPSGGSKRNTIYF
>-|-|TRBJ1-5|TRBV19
TGTGCCAGTAGTACACAGGGATCGCTCTCCAGTCAGCCCCAGCATTTT
CASSTQGSLSSQPQHF
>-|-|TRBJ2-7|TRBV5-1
TGCGCCAGCAGGTCCGACAACTCCTACGAGCAGTACTTC
CASRSDNSYEQYF
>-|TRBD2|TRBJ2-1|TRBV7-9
TGTGCCAGCAGGGAAGGGACTAGCGGGGGGCTATACAATGAGCAGTTCTTC
CASREGTSGGLYNEQFF
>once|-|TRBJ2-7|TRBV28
TGTGCCAGCAGTGAAAAAAACGGGAACGAGCAGTACTTC
CASSEKNGNEQYF
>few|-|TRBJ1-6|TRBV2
TGTGCCAGCAGCCTTGAACAGGAAGCTTCACCCCTCCACTTT
CASSLEQEASPLHF
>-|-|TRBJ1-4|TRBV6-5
TGTGCCAGCAGTTACTCGTTTGACACGGCACTGTTTTTT
CASSYSFDTALFF
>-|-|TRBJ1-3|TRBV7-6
TGTGCCAGCACCGATGAGGGAAACACCATATATTTT
CASTDEGNTIYF
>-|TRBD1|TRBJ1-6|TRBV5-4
TGTGCCAGCAGCTTGCGACAGGGGGGTAGTTCACCCCTCCACTTT
CASSLRQGGSSPLHF
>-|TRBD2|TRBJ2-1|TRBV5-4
TGTGCCAGCAGCTTGACTCTCCTAGCGGGGGGGCCGAATGAGCAGTTCTTC
CASSLTLLAGGPNEQFF
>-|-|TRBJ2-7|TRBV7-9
TGTGCCACCGGGGAGGGACATCGCTACGAGCAGTACTTC
CATGEGHRYEQYF
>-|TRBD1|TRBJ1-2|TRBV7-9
TGTGCCAGCAGCAACCGGGACAGGGGTAACTATGGCTACACCTTC
CASSNRDRGNYGYTF
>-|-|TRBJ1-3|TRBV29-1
TGCAGCGTTGATATTTGGGGAGATTCTGGAAACACCATATATTTT
CSVDIWGDSGNTIYF
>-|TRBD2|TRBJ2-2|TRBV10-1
TGCGCCAGCAGTGAGTCGGAGGCTAGCGGAACCTACCTCAACACCGGGGAGCTGTTTTTT
CASSESEASGTYLNTGELFF
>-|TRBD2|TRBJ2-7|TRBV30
TGTGCCTGGACCGGACTAGCGGGGGAAGGCGAGCAGTACTTC
CAWTGLAGEGEQYF
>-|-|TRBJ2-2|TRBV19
TGTGCCAGTAGTGGGAGATTGGCCGGGGAGCTGTTTTTT
CASSGRLAGELFF
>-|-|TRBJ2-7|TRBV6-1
TGTGCCACCGCAGTACGCAACGAGCAGTACTTC
CATAVRNEQYF
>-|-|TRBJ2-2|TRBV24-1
TGTGCCACCAGTGGGACAAGCACCGGGGAGCTGTTTTTT
CATSGTSTGELFF
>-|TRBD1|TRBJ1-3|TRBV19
TGTGCCAGTAGTCACCCCTCAGGGGGCGCGGAAGGAAACACCATATATTTT
CASSHPSGGAEGNTIYF
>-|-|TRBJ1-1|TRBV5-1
TGCGCCAGCAGCCACGACAGGATTGGAGTCACTGAAGCTTTCTTT
CASSHDRIGVTEAFF
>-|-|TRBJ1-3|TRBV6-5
TGTGCCAGCAGTTACTCTGGGCGTGGAAACACCATATATTTT
CASSYSGRGNTIYF
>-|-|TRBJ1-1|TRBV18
TGTGCCAGCTCGACAGATATGAACACTGAAGCTTTCTTT
CASSTDMNTEAFF